These 22 T cell receptor beta chains were sequenced from one sample in a study of OX40 agonist ivuxolimab in advanced cancers. Sequenced by immunoSEQ multiplex PCR; TCRdb stores in-frame clones only, minus some. The data contain tens of thousands of clones, approximately 80% of them singletons. Sequencing used CD4+ or CD8+ T cells sorted from blood, obtained in a trial of the OX40 agonist ivuxolimab. The receptor source for this set is an adult with an advanced solid tumor such as melanoma, head and neck, liver or kidney cancer.

This clone was picked up one time. The J gene is TRBJ1-5, the V gene TRBV7-2, with unresolved D. The CDR3 length is 14 residues. Germline-derived CDR1 and CDR2 are SGHTA and FQGNSA. V shed 5 bases and J shed 5 bases, with 13 bases lying between them. Here the CDR3 DNA reads TGTGCCAGCAGCCGAGGAGGTCCCTATCAGCCCCAGCATTTT. It encodes CASSRGGPYQPQHF.

V gene TRBV2 combines with J gene TRBJ2-1; 7 positions match TRBD1. The CDR3 sequence is 15 residues long. Germline-derived CDR1 and CDR2 are SNHLY and FYNNEI. V was clipped by 6 bases and J by 2 bases; unmatched bases: 7. The CDR3 loop is CASSWNRGTYNEQFF. DNA for the CDR3: TGTGCCAGCAGCTGGAACAGGGGAACCTACAATGAGCAGTTCTTC.

This chain links TRBV4-3 with TRBJ2-5; tentatively, D is TRBD2 (6 bases). The V and J ends lost 1 base and 5 bases respectively, with 17 bases between them. The CDR3 loop spans 16 amino acids. The germline gives CDR1 LGHNA, CDR2 YSLEER. The CDR3 DNA reads as TGCGCCAGCAGCCAAGTTCTAGCGCGGTGGTCGGAGACCCAGTACTTC. Amino acids: CASSQVLARWSETQYF.

This clone was counted a few times. The V gene is TRBV25-1, the J gene TRBJ1-1; maybe TRBD1 (6 bases). The germline V gene encodes CDR1 MGHDK and CDR2 SYGVNS. This CDR3 spans 14 amino acids. V gave up 2 bases and J gave up 5 bases, with 12 bases separating them. The CDR3 spells CASSEKGTKTEAFF. For the CDR3, the DNA is TGTGCCAGCAGTGAAAAGGGGACAAAAACTGAAGCTTTCTTT.

The chain has TRBV18 and TRBJ2-2; TRBD1 matches 7 bases. Trimming took 2 bases from V and 2 from J; bases not matched to a gene: 2. Germline V lookup: CDR1 KGHSH, CDR2 LQKENI. The CDR3 extends over 15 amino acids. CDR3 nucleotide sequence: TGTGCCAGCTCACCATGGACAGGCAACACCGGGGAGCTGTTTTTT. Protein: CASSPWTGNTGELFF. The whole variable domain, remainder taken from reference TRBV18 and TRBJ2-2, is NAGVMQNPRHLVRRRGQEARLRCSPMKGHSHVYWYRQLPEEGLKFMVYLQKENIIDESGMPKERFSAEFPKEGPSILRIQQVVRGDSAAYFCASSPWTGNTGELFFGEGSRLTVL.

The V gene is TRBV6-5, the J gene TRBJ1-1; no definite D call. CDR1 and CDR2 from the germline V gene are MNHEY and SVGAGI. Trimming cost V 6 bases and J 0 bases, with 5 bases left between them. The CDR3 has 12 residues. The CDR3 nucleotides read TGTGCCAGCAGCAGGATGAACACTGAAGCTTTCTTT. Translation: CASSRMNTEAFF.

This chain links TRBV27 with TRBJ1-2; D possibly corresponds to TRBD1 (6 bases). V lost 0 bases to trimming and J lost 7 bases, with 9 bases between them. This CDR3 contains 13 residues. Germline values: CDR1 MNHEY, CDR2 SMNVEV (reference sequence). The CDR3 sequence: CASSLSGGGGYTF. Written as DNA, the CDR3 is TGTGCCAGCAGTTTATCAGGGGGGGGTGGCTACACCTTC.

The chain couples TRBV7-8 to TRBJ2-6; 11 positions match TRBD1. The CDR3 consists of 18 residues. From germline, CDR1 is SGHVS and CDR2 FQNEAQ. V dropped 4 bases and J dropped 3; count of bases not matched to a gene: 8. The CDR3 region is CASSSGQGAVFGANVLTF. In DNA, the CDR3 is TGTGCCAGCAGCTCTGGACAGGGGGCGGTCTTTGGGGCCAACGTCCTGACTTTC.

This sequence joins TRBV5-1 and TRBJ2-5; 8 bases fit TRBD1. J was trimmed by 7 bases and V by 0 bases; bases with no gene match: 11. This CDR3 is 16 amino acids long. The germline gives CDR1 SGHRS, CDR2 YFSETQ. CDR3 in amino acids: CASSLVSGGAGGTQYF. DNA for the CDR3: TGCGCCAGCAGCTTGGTTTCAGGGGGCGCCGGCGGGACCCAGTACTTC.

The chain links TRBV11-2 to TRBJ2-7, with TRBD1 matching 9 bases. CDR3 length: 14 amino acids. The trim removed 8 bases at V and 6 bases at J, leaving 11 bases unmatched. CDR1 is SGHAT, CDR2 FQNNGV, per germline. DNA for the CDR3: TGTGCCAGCTCTCCCCAGGGACAGGGAACCGAGCAGTACGTC. Translated, it gives CASSPQGQGTEQYV.

The chain has TRBV28 and TRBJ2-7; D may match TRBD1 or TRBD2 (6 bases each). The CDR3 consists of 15 residues. Per the germline V gene, CDR1 is MDHEN and CDR2 is SYDVKM. Trimming shortened V by 6 bases and J by 5 bases, and 20 bases separated the two germline ends. For the CDR3, the DNA is TGTGCCAGCAGCCCGGGGGCGGGGAGGAAGAACGAGCAGTACTTC. As protein: CASSPGAGRKNEQYF.

This clone appeared once. This chain uses TRBV6-5 with TRBJ1-6, with D perhaps matching TRBD1 (6 bases). V was shortened by 10 bases and J by 9 bases, with 13 bases between the two germline ends. The V gene's germline CDR1 is MNHEY and CDR2 SVGAGI. The CDR3 extends over 12 amino acids. The CDR3 spells CATQGTTSPLHF. The CDR3 DNA is TGTGCCACACAGGGAACCACTTCACCCCTCCACTTT.

V and J are TRBV18 and TRBJ2-1; TRBD2 matches 9 bases. Germline lookup yields CDR1 KGHSH and CDR2 LQKENI. The CDR3 has 19 amino acids. V was clipped by 4 bases and J by 0 bases; unmatched bases: 13. In DNA form, the CDR3 reads TGTGCCAGCTCACTTCTGACAGCGGGAGGCGGAAGCTCCTACAATGAGCAGTTCTTC. Amino acid sequence: CASSLLTAGGGSSYNEQFF.

The CDR3 protein is CASTRGGSRQPQHF. The DNA for the CDR3 is TGTGCCAGCACCCGAGGGGGTTCGCGCCAGCCCCAGCATTTT. The chain uses TRBV7-8 and TRBJ1-5, with D possibly matching TRBD1 (6 bases). Trimming stripped 7 bases from V and 7 bases from J, with 17 bases between. Germline CDR1 is SGHVS and CDR2 is FQNEAQ. The CDR3 totals 14 residues. Together with reference TRBV7-8 and TRBJ1-5, the CDR3 gives the full variable domain: GAGVSQSPRYKVAKRGQDVALRCDPISGHVSLFWYQQALGQGPEFLTYFQNEAQLDKSGLPSDRFFAERPEGSVSTLKIQRTQQEDSAVYLCASTRGGSRQPQHFGDGTRLSIL.

This clone has just a few counts. The chain joins TRBV2 to TRBJ1-1; D not certain. The germline CDR1 and CDR2 sequences are SNHLY and FYNNEI. Trimming removed 8 bases at V and 1 base at J, with 11 bases between. There are 13 residues in the CDR3. In DNA form, the CDR3 reads TGTGCCAGCTCCGAGGATTGGAACACTGAAGCTTTCTTT. Its translation: CASSEDWNTEAFF. Supplemented by reference TRBV2 and TRBJ1-1, the full variable domain reads EPEVTQTPSHQVTQMGQEVILRCVPISNHLYFYWYRQILGQKVEFLVSFYNNEISEKSEIFDDQFSVERPDGSNFTLKIRSTKLEDSAMYFCASSEDWNTEAFFGQGTRLTVV.

The chain is built from TRBV6-5 and TRBJ1-1, with D uncertain. Trimming removed 6 bases from V and 4 bases from J, with 6 bases in between. From germline, CDR1 is MNHEY and CDR2 SVGAGI. CDR3 size: 11 residues. The CDR3 sequence is CASRRFTEAFF. Written as DNA, the CDR3 is TGTGCCAGCAGAAGGTTCACTGAAGCTTTCTTT.

The chain combines TRBV14 with TRBJ2-7; TRBD2 agrees at 12 bases. J gave up 6 bases and V 0 bases, and 3 bases lay outside the gene matches. Germline V lookup: CDR1 SGHDN, CDR2 FVKESK. The CDR3 consists of 15 residues. CDR3 region: CASSQDTLAGGEQYF. The DNA of the CDR3 is TGTGCCAGCAGCCAAGATACACTAGCGGGAGGCGAGCAGTACTTC.

This clone was observed a few times. One junction end does not reproduce the germline sequence, and a read error may be involved. The chain carries TRBV2 and TRBJ1-5, with TRBD1 as a possible D gene (5 bases). The CDR3 contains 11 residues. Germline-derived CDR1 and CDR2 are SNHLY and FYNNEI. This CDR3 is CASGGNQAQHF. The CDR3 DNA reads as TGTGCCAGCGGGGGGAATCAGGCCCAGCATTTT. The variable domain in full, with the rest retrieved from reference TRBV2 and TRBJ1-5, is EPEVTQTPSHQVTQMGQEVILRCVPISNHLYFYWYRQILGQKVEFLVSFYNNEISEKSEIFDDQFSVERPDGSNFTLKIRSTKLEDSAMYFCASGGNQAQHFGDGTRLSIL.

The chain links TRBV28 to TRBJ1-1, with D uncertain. The CDR3 has 12 amino acids. Germline CDR1 reads MDHEN; CDR2 reads SYDVKM. Trimming removed 2 bases at V and 6 bases at J, with 7 bases between. In nucleotides, the CDR3 is TGTGCCAGCAGTTTACCTATTGCTGAAGCTTTCTTT. Translated: CASSLPIAEAFF.

The chain joins TRBV5-4 to TRBJ2-1, with 8 bases identical to TRBD2. CDR1 is SGHNT and CDR2 is YYREEE in the germline V gene (reference sequence). With V trimmed by 0 bases and J by 4 bases, 3 bases remained unmatched. The CDR3 has 15 residues. The CDR3 region is CASSLDGTRYNEQFF. CDR3 bases: TGTGCCAGCAGCTTGGATGGGACTAGATACAATGAGCAGTTCTTC.

The DNA for the CDR3 is TGTGCCAGCAGTCCCCGGGACAGGGTCTATGGCTACACCTTC. Translating it yields CASSPRDRVYGYTF. The rearrangement joins TRBV28 to TRBJ1-2, with 9 bases that match TRBD1. The CDR3 length is 14 residues. With V trimmed by 5 bases and J by 4 bases, 5 bases remained unmatched. The V gene's germline CDR1 is MDHEN and CDR2 SYDVKM.

The chain uses TRBV5-1 and TRBJ1-6; D perhaps matches TRBD1 (5 bases). CDR3 length: 14 amino acids. Germline CDR1 reads SGHRS; CDR2 reads YFSETQ. With 0 bases removed from V and 7 bases from J, the gap between germline ends came to 8 bases. The DNA of the CDR3 is TGCGCCAGCAGCTTGGGAGGGGCGAATTCACCCCTCCACTTT. Translating it yields CASSLGGANSPLHF.